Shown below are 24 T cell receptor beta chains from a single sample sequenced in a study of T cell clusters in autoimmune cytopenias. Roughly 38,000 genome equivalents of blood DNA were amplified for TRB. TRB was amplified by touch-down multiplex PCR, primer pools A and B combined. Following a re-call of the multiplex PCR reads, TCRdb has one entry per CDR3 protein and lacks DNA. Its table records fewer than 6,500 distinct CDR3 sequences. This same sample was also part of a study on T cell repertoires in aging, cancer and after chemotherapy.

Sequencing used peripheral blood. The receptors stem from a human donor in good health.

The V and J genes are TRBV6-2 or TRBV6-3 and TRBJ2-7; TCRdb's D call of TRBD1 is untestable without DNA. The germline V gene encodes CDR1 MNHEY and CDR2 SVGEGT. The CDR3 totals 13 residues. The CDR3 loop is CASSIRVPSEQYF.

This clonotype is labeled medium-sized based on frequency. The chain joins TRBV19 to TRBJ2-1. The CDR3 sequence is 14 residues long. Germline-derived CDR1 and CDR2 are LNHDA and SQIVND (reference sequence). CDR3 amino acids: CASRRSISYNEQFF.

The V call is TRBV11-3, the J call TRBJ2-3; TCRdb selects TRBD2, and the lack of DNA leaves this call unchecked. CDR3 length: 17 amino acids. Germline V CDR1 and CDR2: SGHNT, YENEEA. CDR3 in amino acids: CASSLAGAGGATDTQYF.

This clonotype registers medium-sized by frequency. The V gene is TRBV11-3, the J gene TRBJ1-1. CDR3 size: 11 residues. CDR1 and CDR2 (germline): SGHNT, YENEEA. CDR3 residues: CASRGRAEAFF.

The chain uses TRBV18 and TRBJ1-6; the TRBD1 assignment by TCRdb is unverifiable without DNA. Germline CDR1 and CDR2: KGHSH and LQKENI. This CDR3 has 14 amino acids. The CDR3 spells CASSGTVYNSPLHF. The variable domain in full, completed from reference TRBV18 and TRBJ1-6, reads NAGVMQNPRHLVRRRGQEARLRCSPMKGHSHVYWYRQLPEEGLKFMVYLQKENIIDESGMPKERFSAEFPKEGPSILRIQQVVRGDSAAYFCASSGTVYNSPLHFGNGTRLTVT.

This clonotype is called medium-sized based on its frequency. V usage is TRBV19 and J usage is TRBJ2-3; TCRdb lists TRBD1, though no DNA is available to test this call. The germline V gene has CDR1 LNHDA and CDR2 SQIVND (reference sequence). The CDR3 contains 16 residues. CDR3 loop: CASSINRGPSTDTQYF.

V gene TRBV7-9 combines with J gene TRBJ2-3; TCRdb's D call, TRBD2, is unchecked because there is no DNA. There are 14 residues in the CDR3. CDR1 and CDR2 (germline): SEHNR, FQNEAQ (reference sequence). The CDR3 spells CASSLDPRGDTQYF.

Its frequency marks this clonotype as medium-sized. The CDR3 loop is CASSPSVSAGKEQYF. The chain couples TRBV18 to TRBJ2-7. The CDR3 has 15 amino acids. From germline, CDR1 is KGHSH and CDR2 LQKENI.

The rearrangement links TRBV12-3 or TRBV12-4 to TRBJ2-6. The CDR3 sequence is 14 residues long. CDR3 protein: CASSLWAGANVLTF.

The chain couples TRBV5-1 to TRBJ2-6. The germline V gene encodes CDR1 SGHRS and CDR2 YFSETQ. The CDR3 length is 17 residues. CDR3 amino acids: CASSRKSGWTESNVLTF.

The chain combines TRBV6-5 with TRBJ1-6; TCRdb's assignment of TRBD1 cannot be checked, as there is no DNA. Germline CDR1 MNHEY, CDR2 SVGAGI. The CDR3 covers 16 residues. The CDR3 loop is CASNSRTEKDNSPLHF.

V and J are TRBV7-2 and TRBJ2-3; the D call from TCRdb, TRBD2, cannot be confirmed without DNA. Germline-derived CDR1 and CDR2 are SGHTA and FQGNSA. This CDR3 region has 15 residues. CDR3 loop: CASSLGSGGAGTQYF.

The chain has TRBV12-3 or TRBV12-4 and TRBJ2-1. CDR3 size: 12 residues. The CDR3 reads CASLRNSNEQFF.

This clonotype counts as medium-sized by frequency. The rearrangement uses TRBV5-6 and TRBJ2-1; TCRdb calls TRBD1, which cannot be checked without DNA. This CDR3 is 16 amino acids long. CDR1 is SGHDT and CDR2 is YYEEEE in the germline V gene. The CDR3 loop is CASSLTRDRAYNEQFF.

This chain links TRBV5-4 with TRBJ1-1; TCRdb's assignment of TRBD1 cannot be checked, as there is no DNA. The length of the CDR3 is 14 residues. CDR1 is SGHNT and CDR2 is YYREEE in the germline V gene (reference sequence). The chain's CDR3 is CASSLQGVNTEAFF.

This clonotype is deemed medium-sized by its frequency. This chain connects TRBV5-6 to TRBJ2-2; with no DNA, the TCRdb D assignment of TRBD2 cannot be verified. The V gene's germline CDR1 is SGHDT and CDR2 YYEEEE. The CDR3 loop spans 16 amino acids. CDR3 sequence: CASSLGLGSNTGELFF.

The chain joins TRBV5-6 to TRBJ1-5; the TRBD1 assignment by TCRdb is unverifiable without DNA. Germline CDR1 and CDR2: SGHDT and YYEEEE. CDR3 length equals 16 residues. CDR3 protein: CASSFGGHHSNQPQHF. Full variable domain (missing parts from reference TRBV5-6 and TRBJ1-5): DAGVTQSPTHLIKTRGQQVTLRCSPKSGHDTVSWYQQALGQGPQFIFQYYEEEERQRGNFPDRFSGHQFPNYSSELNVNALLLGDSALYLCASSFGGHHSNQPQHFGDGTRLSIL.

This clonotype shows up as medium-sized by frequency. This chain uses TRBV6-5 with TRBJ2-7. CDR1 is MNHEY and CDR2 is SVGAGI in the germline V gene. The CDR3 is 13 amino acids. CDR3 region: CASRKAASYEQYF.

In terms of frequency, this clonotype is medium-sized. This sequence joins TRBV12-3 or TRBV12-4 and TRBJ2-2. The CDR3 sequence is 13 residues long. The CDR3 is CASSLILTGELFF.

The CDR3 loop reads CASSLAGGPEKLFF. The gene calls are TRBV7-9 and TRBJ1-4; the TCRdb D gene call, TRBD1, has no DNA to confirm it. The CDR3 consists of 14 residues. The V gene's germline CDR1 is SEHNR and CDR2 FQNEAQ (reference sequence).

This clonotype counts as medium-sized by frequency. The CDR3 loop reads CASSYGSSPSYEQYF. J is TRBJ2-7 and V is TRBV6-5. Per germline, CDR1 MNHEY and CDR2 SVGAGI. This CDR3 contains 15 residues.

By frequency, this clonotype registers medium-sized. CDR3 sequence: CASSYSTGNTIYF. This chain connects TRBV6-2 or TRBV6-3 to TRBJ1-3. Germline V CDR1 and CDR2: MNHEY, SVGEGT. This CDR3 spans 13 amino acids.

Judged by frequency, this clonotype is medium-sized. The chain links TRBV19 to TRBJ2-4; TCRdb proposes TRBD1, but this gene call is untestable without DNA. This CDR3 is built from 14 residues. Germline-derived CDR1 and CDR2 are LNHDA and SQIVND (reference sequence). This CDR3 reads CASSTTGVQNIQYF. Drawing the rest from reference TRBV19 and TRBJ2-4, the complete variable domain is DGGITQSPKYLFRKEGQNVTLSCEQNLNHDAMYWYRQDPGQGLRLIYYSQIVNDFQKGDIAEGYSVSREKKESFPLTVTSAQKNPTAFYLCASSTTGVQNIQYFGAGTRLSVL.

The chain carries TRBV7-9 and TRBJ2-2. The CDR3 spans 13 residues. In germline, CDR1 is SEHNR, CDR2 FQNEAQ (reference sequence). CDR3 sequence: CASRIDGAGELFF.